The 9 T cell receptor beta chains reported below all come from one sample, sequenced in a study of PD-L1 blockade in urothelial cancer. TCRdb's copy holds only in-frame clones and misses some; the assay was immunoSEQ multiplex PCR. The table has tens of thousands of clones, 83% seen once. The sample in question was PBMCs, obtained around atezolizumab (anti-PD-L1) treatment. These receptors all stem from a man aged 60 to 75 with urothelial cancer.

The chain carries TRBV19 and TRBJ2-3; 9 bases map to TRBD1. CDR1 is LNHDA, CDR2 SQIVND, per germline (reference sequence). V lost 5 bases to trimming and J lost 0 bases; unmatched junction nucleotides: 6. This CDR3 contains 16 residues. The CDR3 sequence is CASSGRTGVSTDTQYF. In DNA form, the CDR3 reads TGTGCCAGTAGTGGACGGACAGGGGTCAGCACAGATACGCAGTATTTT.

The chain employs TRBV5-1 and TRBJ2-5; TRBD1 is a possible D gene (8 bases). Trimming left V 3 bases short and J 5 bases short, with 17 bases between. The CDR3 runs 15 residues. From germline, CDR1 is SGHRS and CDR2 YFSETQ. The CDR3 reads CASSSLNRGGETQYF. As DNA, the CDR3 is TGCGCCAGCAGCTCACTTAACAGGGGGGGGGAGACCCAGTACTTC.

The chain carries TRBV25-1 and TRBJ1-2; 11 nucleotides agree with TRBD1. The CDR3 has 15 amino acids. Unmatched junction bases numbered 4, after V lost 2 bases and J lost 5 bases. Germline V gives CDR1 MGHDK, CDR2 SYGVNS. This CDR3 reads CASSEPGQGVYGYTF. The CDR3, as DNA: TGTGCCAGCAGTGAACCGGGACAGGGGGTTTATGGCTACACCTTC.

This sequence joins TRBV6-1 and TRBJ1-2; D not resolved. The CDR3 totals 12 residues. The germline V and J ends were trimmed by 5 bases and 8 bases, with 12 bases remaining between them. Germline V gene sequence: CDR1 MNHNS, CDR2 SASEGT. DNA for the CDR3: TGTGCCAGCAGTCTGGGTCGGAGCGGCTACACCTTC. It specifies CASSLGRSGYTF.

The chain couples TRBV30 to TRBJ2-7; TRBD2 matches 13 bases. Germline V lookup: CDR1 GTSNPN, CDR2 SVGIG (reference sequence). The CDR3 length is 14 residues. With 8 bases clipped from V and 2 bases from J, the junction kept 6 bases outside the gene matches. The CDR3 is CARGTSGRAYEQYF. The CDR3 coding sequence is TGTGCCAGAGGAACTAGCGGGAGGGCCTACGAGCAGTACTTC.

V is TRBV4-3 and J is TRBJ1-4; possible D gene TRBD1, 6 bases. V was pared by 0 bases and J by 4 bases, with 15 bases between. The CDR3 spans 17 residues. CDR1 is LGHNA, CDR2 YSLEER, per germline. This CDR3 reads CASSQDLWSGDNEKLFF. DNA for the CDR3: TGCGCCAGCAGCCAAGATCTGTGGTCAGGGGATAATGAAAAACTGTTTTTT.

The chain is built from TRBV27 and TRBJ1-2; 9 bases match TRBD1. The CDR3 contains 13 residues. The trim removed 5 bases at V and 10 bases at J, leaving 8 bases unmatched. Germline values: CDR1 MNHEY, CDR2 SMNVEV (reference sequence). The CDR3 DNA follows: TGTGCCAGCAGTCCAGGGACAGGGCGCGACTACACCTTC. Translation: CASSPGTGRDYTF.

The chain recombines TRBV30 with TRBJ2-1; a possible D gene is TRBD1 (7 bases). V was cut by 4 bases and J by 7 bases, with 17 bases left in between. This CDR3 is built from 14 residues. Germline values: CDR1 GTSNPN, CDR2 SVGIG (reference sequence). The CDR3 loop is CAWNSGTQGNEQFF. The CDR3 DNA reads TGTGCCTGGAATAGCGGCACACAGGGGAATGAGCAGTTCTTC.

V is TRBV5-4 and J is TRBJ2-3; the match to TRBD1 covers 7 bases. CDR1 SGHNT and CDR2 YYREEE come from the germline V gene (reference sequence). The V and J ends lost 4 bases and 4 bases, in that order; junction bases with no gene match: 15. This CDR3 has 17 residues. The CDR3 protein is CASSPPRGGLGPDTQYF. The CDR3, as DNA: TGTGCCAGCAGCCCCCCAAGAGGGGGCCTTGGCCCAGATACGCAGTATTTT.